The 15 T cell receptor beta chains presented below share a single source sample, sequenced in a study of Ad26.COV2.S vaccination and SARS-CoV-2 variants. TCRdb keeps only in-frame clones here, not all; method: immunoSEQ multiplex PCR. The table records almost 400,000 clones, 75% to 90% of them present only once. Treatment of the sample: 15 to 20 received Ad26.COV2.S at low or high dose, single or two shots; 5 received placebo; per-sample allocation not given. At day 63 after the first vaccine or placebo injection, samples were drawn. Sample: peripheral blood, taken in a trial of Ad26.COV2.S vaccine versus placebo. These receptors were taken from a person between 18 and 60 years old who received the Ad26.COV2.S COVID-19 vaccine or a placebo.

The genes are TRBV29-1 and TRBJ1-2; 8 bases are a match to TRBD1. This CDR3 contains 14 residues. Germline V gene lookup returns CDR1 SQVTM and CDR2 ANQGSEA. V gave up 3 bases and J gave up 7 bases; unmatched junction bases: 10. The CDR3 DNA reads as TGCAGCGTTGATCGGCAGGGGGCGCGAAGTGGCTACACCTTC. The encoded protein is CSVDRQGARSGYTF.

The gene calls are TRBV10-3 and TRBJ2-7, with D maybe TRBD2 (5 bases). The germline V and J ends were trimmed by 4 bases and 7 bases, with 14 bases remaining between them. CDR1 ENHRY and CDR2 SYGVKD come from the germline V gene. The CDR3 loop spans 13 amino acids. This chain's CDR3 is CAISGATTGEQYF. As DNA, the CDR3 is TGTGCCATCAGTGGGGCGACGACGGGGGAGCAGTACTTC.

In DNA, the CDR3 is TGTGCCAGCAGCTTAGAGCGGGGTCAGCCCCAGCATTTT. This translates into CASSLERGQPQHF. V usage is TRBV11-2 and J usage is TRBJ1-5; the D is unclear. The CDR3 totals 13 residues. Per germline, CDR1 SGHAT and CDR2 FQNNGV. V dropped 0 bases and J dropped 6 bases, with 6 bases sitting between them.

This chain links TRBV20-1 with TRBJ1-4; D unresolved. Germline CDR1 reads DFQATT; CDR2 reads SNEGSKA (reference sequence). Trimming left V 3 bases short and J 6 bases short, with 11 bases between. The CDR3 covers 13 residues. The CDR3 sequence is CSASQVDDEKLFF. The CDR3 DNA reads TGCAGTGCTAGTCAAGTTGATGATGAAAAACTGTTTTTT.

This rearrangement joins TRBV28 to TRBJ2-5, with 11 positions matching TRBD1. Germline V gene data show CDR1 as MDHEN and CDR2 as SYDVKM. The V and J ends lost 10 bases and 3 bases, in that order; junction bases with no gene match: 7. CDR3 length: 14 residues. The CDR3 spells CATLDRGQEETQYF. CDR3 sequence (DNA): TGTGCCACCTTGGACAGGGGGCAGGAAGAGACCCAGTACTTC.

The rearrangement joins TRBV6-5 to TRBJ1-5; TRBD1 matches at 12 bases. V dropped 4 bases and J dropped 4; count of bases not matched to a gene: 5. This CDR3 spans 16 amino acids. The germline CDR1 and CDR2 sequences are MNHEY and SVGAGI. The CDR3 reads CASSSGTGGFNQPQHF. The CDR3 DNA reads as TGTGCCAGCAGTTCCGGGACAGGGGGCTTTAATCAGCCCCAGCATTTT.

This chain connects TRBV5-4 to TRBJ2-2; a weak D match, TRBD2 (5 bases). CDR3 length equals 16 residues. Germline V gives CDR1 SGHNT, CDR2 YYREEE (reference sequence). Trimming removed 3 bases from V and 1 base from J, with 13 bases in between. This CDR3 is CASSSLWSGNTGELFF. The CDR3 nucleotides are TGTGCCAGCAGCTCGCTTTGGAGCGGGAACACCGGGGAGCTGTTTTTT.

V gene TRBV4-2 combines with J gene TRBJ2-7; the D gene is possibly TRBD2 (5 bases). CDR1 and CDR2 from the germline V gene are LGHNA and YNFKEQ. The V gene lost 0 bases and the J gene lost 7 bases, with 16 bases spanning the gap. This CDR3 contains 15 residues. In DNA form, the CDR3 reads TGTGCCAGCAGCCAAGATTTGAGGGATCGACGGGAGCAGTACTTC. Translation gives CASSQDLRDRREQYF.

The chain uses TRBV29-1 and TRBJ2-3, with 7 positions matching TRBD2. CDR3 length: 14 residues. J gave up 0 bases and V 7 bases, and 7 bases lay outside the gene matches. CDR1 and CDR2 from the germline V gene are SQVTM and ANQGSEA. CDR3 DNA sequence: TGCAGCGCCCCTAGCGGAACTAGCACAGATACGCAGTATTTT. It codes for CSAPSGTSTDTQYF.

This clone has only one observation. The chain recombines TRBV28 with TRBJ1-2, with 7 positions matching TRBD1. Trimming cost V 3 bases and J 1 base; bases outside gene matches: 5. Germline assignment: CDR1 MDHEN and CDR2 SYDVKM. This CDR3 has 15 amino acids. CDR3 loop: CASSFSGGGNYGYTF. The CDR3 DNA reads TGTGCCAGCAGTTTTTCAGGGGGGGGTAACTATGGCTACACCTTC.

The gene calls are TRBV29-1 and TRBJ2-7, with 7 bases fitting TRBD1. CDR1 and CDR2 (germline): SQVTM, ANQGSEA. This CDR3 comprises 13 residues. The ends lost 4 bases at V and 3 bases at J; junction bases unmatched: 6. Here the CDR3 reads CSVVRTGLYEQYF. In nucleotides, the CDR3 is TGCAGCGTTGTAAGGACAGGCCTCTACGAGCAGTACTTC.

The chain employs TRBV4-2 and TRBJ2-5; 13 bases fit TRBD2. The CDR3 sequence is 16 residues long. Germline assignment: CDR1 LGHNA and CDR2 YNFKEQ. The trim removed 2 bases at V and 5 bases at J, leaving 5 bases unmatched. The CDR3 spells CASSQPGTSGMETQYF. The CDR3 DNA sequence: TGTGCCAGCAGCCAACCCGGGACTAGCGGGATGGAGACCCAGTACTTC.

The V gene is TRBV2, the J gene TRBJ1-2; 9 bases line up with TRBD1. Germline trimming cut 0 bases from V and 7 bases from J; bases unmatched to any gene: 6. The CDR3 runs 15 residues. Germline assignment: CDR1 SNHLY and CDR2 FYNNEI. CDR3 region: CASSEAPQGAGGYTF. The CDR3 DNA reads as TGTGCCAGCAGTGAAGCACCACAGGGGGCTGGTGGCTACACCTTC. The full variable domain, with the rest looked up from reference TRBV2 and TRBJ1-2, is EPEVTQTPSHQVTQMGQEVILRCVPISNHLYFYWYRQILGQKVEFLVSFYNNEISEKSEIFDDQFSVERPDGSNFTLKIRSTKLEDSAMYFCASSEAPQGAGGYTFGSGTRLTVV.

The chain joins TRBV5-4 to TRBJ2-2; a weak D match, TRBD2 (5 bases). The CDR3 is 13 amino acids. Germline CDR1 reads SGHNT; CDR2 reads YYREEE (reference sequence). The germline V and J ends were trimmed by 5 bases and 5 bases, with 10 bases remaining between them. In DNA form, the CDR3 reads TGTGCCAGCAGTGGTGCGGGTACCGGGGAGCTGTTTTTT. It is translated as CASSGAGTGELFF.

The rearrangement links TRBV30 to TRBJ2-2; 14 bases agree with TRBD2. Germline V gives CDR1 GTSNPN, CDR2 SVGIG (reference sequence). This CDR3 region has 16 residues. The CDR3 reads CACKPGLAGDTGELFF. CDR3 coding DNA: TGTGCTTGCAAACCGGGACTAGCGGGGGACACCGGGGAGCTGTTTTTT. Looking up the rest from reference TRBV30 and TRBJ2-2 gives the full variable domain: SQTIHQWPATLVQPVGSPLSLECTVEGTSNPNLYWYRQAAGRGLQLLFYSVGIGQISSEVPQNLSASRPQDRQFILSSKKLLLSDSGFYLCACKPGLAGDTGELFFGEGSRLTVL.